This TCR beta chain was obtained from a study of T cell responses to AZD1222 COVID-19 vaccine. Findings and limits, study-wide: At study baseline, merely about 6 AZD1222 recipients were seropositive.

The V gene lost 5 bases and the J gene lost 4 bases, with 21 bases spanning the gap. Germline V gene data show CDR1 as KGHSH and CDR2 as LQKENI. The CDR3 totals 17 residues. As for this clone: As yet, its antigen is unknown.

The assay was immunoSEQ multiplex PCR, and TCRdb's table has in-frame clones only and misses some. Here the sample spans 120,000 to 150,000 clones, roughly nine tenths being singletons. The rearrangement links TRBV18 to TRBJ1-5, with D possibly being TRBD1 (5 bases). The sequencing here drew on peripheral blood, taken 28 days after the second AZD1222 dose. The clonotype comes from an adult who received the AZD1222 COVID-19 vaccine. CDR3: CASSSTQGAIGNQPQHF. CDR3 nucleotide sequence: TGTGCCAGCTCATCAACCCAGGGCGCGATTGGGAATCAGCCCCAGCATTTT. The full variable domain, with the rest looked up from reference TRBV18 and TRBJ1-5, is NAGVMQNPRHLVRRRGQEARLRCSPMKGHSHVYWYRQLPEEGLKFMVYLQKENIIDESGMPKERFSAEFPKEGPSILRIQQVVRGDSAAYFCASSSTQGAIGNQPQHFGDGTRLSIL.